This TCR beta chain was identified during a study of T-cell reconstitution after alpha-beta-depleted transplantation in children. Many counts were recorded for this clonotype. The V end was cut by 1 base, the J end by 2 bases, with 11 bases between. This CDR3 has 15 residues. For TCRbeta, the library was prepared with unique molecular identifiers. In TCRdb, the PCR reads were re-called with MiXCR into one record per CDR3 protein. The top ten hold over 2.5% of the sample, which has 230,000 or so distinct CDR3 sequences, 9.5% to 15% seen once. V and J are TRBV12-3 or TRBV12-4 and TRBJ1-2; D perhaps matches TRBD1 (5 bases). The sample was PBMCs from the stem cell graft donor, taken from the stem cell graft. The receptor comes from a human donor who donated a stem cell graft to a child with acute lymphoblastic leukemia. In nucleotides, the CDR3 is TGTGCCAGCAGTTTAGGTTGGGGGAACAACTATGGCTACACCTTC. This gives the protein CASSLGWGNNYGYTF.